This is a list of T cell receptor beta chains from one sample in a study of blood T cells in healthy people across ages. TCRdb reprocessed the 5' RACE reads via MiXCR and lists one record per CDR3 protein. The data show some 900,000 distinct CDR3 sequences, under 35% seen once. Material for sequencing was blood. The origin of the receptors is a woman over 75 in good health. CDR3s include the opening cysteine and the closing phenylalanine or tryptophan. The D gene is left open where the match is weak. Clone sizes are given selectively: once, few, many, or a class where the clone is expanded.

CASREGRAGEKLFF TGTGCCAGCAGGGAGGGCAGGGCCGGAGAAAAACTGTTTTTT NA TRBJ1-4 NA 14 TRBV2
CASRVGETSSGAFF TGTGCCAGCAGGGTCGGAGAAACTTCGAGCGGAGCTTTCTTT many TRBJ1-1 NA 14 TRBV12-3/TRBV12-4
CASSHIAGPSYNEQFF TGCGCCAGCAGCCATATAGCGGGCCCTTCTTACAATGAGCAGTTCTTC NA TRBJ2-1 TRBD2 16 TRBV4-1
CASRKLSSDHYEQYF TGTGCCAGCCGAAAACTATCAAGCGACCACTACGAGCAGTACTTC NA TRBJ2-7 NA 15 TRBV6-2/TRBV6-3
CASSLTRQGYTF TGCGCCAGCAGCTTGACCAGACAGGGGTACACCTTC many TRBJ1-2 TRBD1 12 TRBV5-1
CASTVAGSSRSAQYF TGTGCCAGCACCGTAGCGGGGTCGTCTAGGTCGGCCCAGTACTTC NA TRBJ2-5 TRBD2 15 TRBV5-4
CASRGRAQETQYF TGTGCCAGTCGGGGACGGGCCCAAGAGACCCAGTACTTC few TRBJ2-5 NA 13 TRBV19
CASSLRASLDGDTQYF TGTGCCAGCAGCTTACGAGCTAGCTTGGATGGAGATACGCAGTATTTT many TRBJ2-3 NA 16 TRBV11-3
CASSTRTFDCLTDTQYF TGTGCCAGCAGCACTCGGACTTTTGACTGTCTCACAGATACGCAGTATTTT NA TRBJ2-3 NA 17 TRBV11-3
CASSTPFRIGAVANTIYF TGTGCCAGCAGCACCCCCTTTAGAATTGGGGCCGTAGCAAACACCATATATTTT NA TRBJ1-3 NA 18 TRBV21-1
CASSSNGNTIYF TGTGCCAGCAGTTCGAATGGAAACACCATATATTTT few TRBJ1-3 NA 12 TRBV12-3/TRBV12-4
CASSLGGSGMELFF TGTGCCAGCAGCTTAGGAGGTAGCGGTATGGAGCTGTTTTTT few TRBJ2-2 NA 14 TRBV11-2
CASSLFWGLEDTQYF TGTGCCAGCAGTTTATTTTGGGGGCTGGAAGATACGCAGTATTTT NA TRBJ2-3 NA 15 TRBV12-3/TRBV12-4
CASSAKGQPISGNTIYF TGTGCCAGCAGCGCAAAGGGACAGCCGATCTCTGGAAACACCATATATTTT NA TRBJ1-3 TRBD1 17 TRBV7-2
CASSQDLGGRGTEAFF TGTGCCAGCAGCCAAGATCTGGGAGGTCGGGGCACTGAAGCTTTCTTT NA TRBJ1-1 NA 16 TRBV3-1
CASSSSGGAGLDTQYF TGTGCCAGCAGCTCTAGCGGGGGGGCCGGGTTGGATACGCAGTATTTT NA TRBJ2-3 TRBD2 16 TRBV7-2
CASSQDRRNTEAFF TGCGCCAGCAGCCAAGATCGTAGGAACACTGAAGCTTTCTTT many TRBJ1-1 NA 14 TRBV4-3
CASRIPMTANTGELFF TGTGCCAGCAGAATTCCTATGACGGCGAACACCGGGGAGCTGTTTTTT many TRBJ2-2 NA 16 TRBV6-2/TRBV6-3
CTSSGNDRGVYGYTF TGCACCAGCAGCGGAAATGACAGGGGCGTATATGGCTACACCTTC few TRBJ1-2 TRBD1 15 TRBV5-1
CASSFRGENTEAFF TGTGCCAGCAGTTTCAGGGGGGAGAACACTGAAGCTTTCTTT NA TRBJ1-1 TRBD1 14 TRBV6-5
CASSNERRGGAFF TGTGCCAGCAGCAACGAGCGAAGGGGGGGGGCTTTCTTT few TRBJ1-1 NA 13 TRBV7-9
CSARDGRGYSNEQFF TGCAGTGCTAGAGACGGGCGAGGATATAGTAATGAGCAGTTCTTC many TRBJ2-1 NA 15 TRBV20-1
CATSVGGLDQETQYF TGTGCCACCAGTGTGGGGGGTCTTGACCAAGAGACCCAGTACTTC NA TRBJ2-5 NA 15 TRBV24-1
CSARALQGHGELFF TGCAGTGCTAGAGCTTTACAGGGTCACGGGGAGCTGTTTTTT few TRBJ2-2 NA 14 TRBV20-1
CASSREGAGTEAFF TGTGCCAGCAGCAGAGAGGGGGCCGGGACTGAAGCTTTCTTT NA TRBJ1-1 TRBD1 14 TRBV7-8
CASSTLGDTQYF TGTGCCAGCAGCACCCTGGGAGATACGCAGTATTTT NA TRBJ2-3 NA 12 TRBV5-5
CASISALQETQYF TGTGCCAGCATCTCAGCGTTACAAGAGACCCAGTACTTC NA TRBJ2-5 NA 13 TRBV7-9
CASSLEIVGRAKNIQYF TGTGCCAGCAGTTTAGAGATAGTTGGGAGAGCCAAAAACATTCAGTACTTC many TRBJ2-4 NA 17 TRBV12-3/TRBV12-4
CASSSTTDRGETQYF TGTGCCAGCAGTTCGACTACGGACAGGGGAGAGACCCAGTACTTC many TRBJ2-5 TRBD1 15 TRBV6-2/TRBV6-3
CSARQTGSGNTIYF TGCAGTGCTAGGCAAACAGGTTCTGGAAACACCATATATTTT few TRBJ1-3 NA 14 TRBV20-1
CASSTRTGWGETQYF TGCGCCAGCAGCACTAGAACAGGGTGGGGAGAGACCCAGTACTTC NA TRBJ2-5 NA 15 TRBV5-1
CASSQGDRDSHNEQFF TGCGCCAGCAGCCAAGGGGACAGGGACTCCCACAATGAGCAGTTCTTC few TRBJ2-1 TRBD1 16 TRBV4-3